The following is a T cell receptor (beta chain) sequence with its context. Antigen: not known. Pre-surgery treatment included at least one anti-epileptic drug. CDR3 length: 14 residues. Looked up from germline, CDR1 is SGDLS and CDR2 is YYNGEE. Trimming removed 0 bases from V and 5 bases from J, with 9 bases in between. This entry comes from a study of brain T cells in children with intractable seizures. The study, taken as a whole, reports: Viral specificity was inferred only from CDR3 similarity; HCMV serostatus was unknown.

TCRdb's copy holds only in-frame clones and misses some; the assay was immunoSEQ multiplex PCR. The repertoire includes about 120,000 clones, approximately 94% of them detected once, and more than 3% sits in the top ten. The rearrangement joins TRBV9 to TRBJ2-1; D is undetermined. This sequence was found in a boy less than two years old with hemimegalencephaly and intractable seizures. Sequenced material: peripheral blood, taken at surgery. The CDR3 loop is CASSVGSSDNEQFF. For the CDR3, the DNA is TGTGCCAGCAGCGTAGGAAGTTCCGACAATGAGCAGTTCTTC.